This entry concerns a single TCR beta chain. This sample is drawn from a study of early T cells in non-severe SARS-CoV-2 infection. Background on the study: Chains from this unsorted whole-blood bulk RNA could not be paired.

The CDR3 length is 11 residues. Germline V gene lookup returns CDR1 SQVTM and CDR2 ANQGSEA. V was pared by 6 bases and J by 4 bases, with 7 bases between. TCRdb reprocessed the 5' RACE reads via MiXCR and lists one record per CDR3 protein. Of some 48,000 distinct CDR3 sequences listed, approximately 9.8% are singletons. The V gene is TRBV29-1, the J gene TRBJ2-1; maybe TRBD1 (6 bases). This TCR was sampled from an adult who was a healthcare worker with PCR-confirmed SARS-CoV-2 infection or an uninfected control (not recorded which). The sequencing sample was made of whole blood. CDR3 DNA sequence: TGCAGCGTCGGACAGTACAATGAGCAGTTCTTC. It specifies CSVGQYNEQFF.